The T cell receptor (beta chain) described here comes from a study of cytomegalovirus exposure and HLA in healthy donors. Study-level results: The likely explanation for a cluster of highly shared sequence variants was sequencing artifact. The authors later linked a missense DCLRE1C variant to TCR beta V- and J-gene trimming.

This clone was seen a few times. Its antigen is unknown. Use of 60 Vbeta and 13 Jbeta primers characterized the PCR. Assay: immunoSEQ multiplex PCR; the TCRdb copy retains only in-frame clones and omits some. The sample yields more than 95,000 clones, about four fifths seen once. Trimming took 5 bases from V and 5 from J; bases not matched to a gene: 4. The CDR3 totals 13 residues. Germline V gene sequence: CDR1 SEHNR, CDR2 FQNEAQ (reference sequence). Sequencing was carried out using PBMCs. The rearrangement links TRBV7-9 to TRBJ1-1; the match to TRBD1 covers 8 bases. This TCR came from a man aged 18 to 30 in good health and CMV-seronegative. The CDR3 loop is CASSATGGTEAFF. CDR3 in DNA: TGTGCCAGCAGCGCAACAGGGGGTACTGAAGCTTTCTTT.